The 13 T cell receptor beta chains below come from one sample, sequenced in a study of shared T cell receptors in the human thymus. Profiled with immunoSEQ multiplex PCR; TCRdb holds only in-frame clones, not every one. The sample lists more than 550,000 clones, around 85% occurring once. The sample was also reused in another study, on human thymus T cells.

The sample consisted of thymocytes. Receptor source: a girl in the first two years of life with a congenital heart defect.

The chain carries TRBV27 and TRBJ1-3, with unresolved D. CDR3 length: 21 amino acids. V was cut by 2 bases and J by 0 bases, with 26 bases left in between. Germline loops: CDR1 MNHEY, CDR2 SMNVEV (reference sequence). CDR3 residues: CASSLVTPPTLLPYSGNTIYF. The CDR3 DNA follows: TGTGCCAGCAGTTTAGTGACTCCTCCCACCTTGTTGCCTTACTCTGGAAACACCATATATTTT.

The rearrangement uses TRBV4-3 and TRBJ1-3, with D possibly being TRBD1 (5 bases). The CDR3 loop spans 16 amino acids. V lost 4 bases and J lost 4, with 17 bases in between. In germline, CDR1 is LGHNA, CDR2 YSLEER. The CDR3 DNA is TGCGCCAGCAGCCTTAGACGGGGGTTCCGGGGAAACACCATATATTTT. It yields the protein CASSLRRGFRGNTIYF.

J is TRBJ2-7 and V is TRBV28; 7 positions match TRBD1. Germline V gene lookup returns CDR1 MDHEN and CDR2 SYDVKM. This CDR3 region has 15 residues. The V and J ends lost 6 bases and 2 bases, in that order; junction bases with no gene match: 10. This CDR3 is CASSRIGQDTYEQYF. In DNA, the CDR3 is TGTGCCAGCAGCCGGATAGGACAGGATACCTACGAGCAGTACTTC.

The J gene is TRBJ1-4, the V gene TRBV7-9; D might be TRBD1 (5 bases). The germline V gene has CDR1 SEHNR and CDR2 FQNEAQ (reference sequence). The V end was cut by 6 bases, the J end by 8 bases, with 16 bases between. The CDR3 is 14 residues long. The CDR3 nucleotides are TGTGCCAGCAGTCGGACCATTTCAGGGGAAAAACTGTTTTTT. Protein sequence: CASSRTISGEKLFF. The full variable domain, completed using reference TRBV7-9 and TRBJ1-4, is DTGVSQNPRHKITKRGQNVTFRCDPISEHNRLYWYRQTLGQGPEFLTYFQNEAQLEKSRLLSDRFSAERPKGSFSTLEIQRTEQGDSAMYLCASSRTISGEKLFFGSGTQLSVL.

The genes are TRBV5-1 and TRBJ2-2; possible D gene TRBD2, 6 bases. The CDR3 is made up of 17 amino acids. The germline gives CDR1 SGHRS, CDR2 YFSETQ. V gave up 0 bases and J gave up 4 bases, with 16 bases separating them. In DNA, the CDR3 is TGCGCCAGCAGCTTGGAAGGGCGGGGACCCCCCACCGGGGAGCTGTTTTTT. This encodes CASSLEGRGPPTGELFF.

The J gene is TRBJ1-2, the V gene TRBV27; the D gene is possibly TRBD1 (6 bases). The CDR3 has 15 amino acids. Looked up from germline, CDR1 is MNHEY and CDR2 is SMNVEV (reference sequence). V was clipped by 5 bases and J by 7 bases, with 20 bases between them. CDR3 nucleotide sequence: TGTGCCAGCAGTCCCCTGCCCACAGGGTCGGGTGGCTACACCTTC. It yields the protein CASSPLPTGSGGYTF.

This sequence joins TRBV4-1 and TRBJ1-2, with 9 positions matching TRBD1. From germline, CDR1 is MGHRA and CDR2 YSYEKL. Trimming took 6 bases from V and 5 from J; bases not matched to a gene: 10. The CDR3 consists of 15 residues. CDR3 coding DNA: TGCGCCAGCAGTCACACTAACAGGGGGCGGTATGGCTACACCTTC. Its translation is CASSHTNRGRYGYTF.

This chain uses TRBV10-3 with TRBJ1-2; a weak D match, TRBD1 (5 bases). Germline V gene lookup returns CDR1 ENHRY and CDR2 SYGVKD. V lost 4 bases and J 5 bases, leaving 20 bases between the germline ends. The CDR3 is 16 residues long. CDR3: CAISAPTEKAHYGYTF. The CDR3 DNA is TGTGCCATCAGTGCCCCGACAGAAAAGGCCCATTATGGCTACACCTTC.

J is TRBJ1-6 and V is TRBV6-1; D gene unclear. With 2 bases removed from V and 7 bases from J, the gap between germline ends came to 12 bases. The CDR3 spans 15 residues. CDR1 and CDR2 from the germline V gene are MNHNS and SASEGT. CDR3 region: CASSESPGANSPLHF. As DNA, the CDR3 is TGTGCCAGCAGTGAATCGCCGGGAGCAAATTCACCCCTCCACTTT.

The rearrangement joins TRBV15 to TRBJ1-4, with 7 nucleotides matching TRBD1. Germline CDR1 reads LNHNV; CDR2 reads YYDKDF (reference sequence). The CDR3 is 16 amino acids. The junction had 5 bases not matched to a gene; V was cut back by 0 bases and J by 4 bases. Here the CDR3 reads CATSRDTGQRNEKLFF. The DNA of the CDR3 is TGTGCCACCAGCAGAGATACGGGACAGCGTAATGAAAAACTGTTTTTT.

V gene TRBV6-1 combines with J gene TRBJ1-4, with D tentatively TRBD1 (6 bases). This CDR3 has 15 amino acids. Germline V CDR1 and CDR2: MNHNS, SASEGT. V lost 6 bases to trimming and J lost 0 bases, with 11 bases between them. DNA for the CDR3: TGTGCCAGCAGAGTAGGGGGGGCAACTAATGAAAAACTGTTTTTT. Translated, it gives CASRVGGATNEKLFF.

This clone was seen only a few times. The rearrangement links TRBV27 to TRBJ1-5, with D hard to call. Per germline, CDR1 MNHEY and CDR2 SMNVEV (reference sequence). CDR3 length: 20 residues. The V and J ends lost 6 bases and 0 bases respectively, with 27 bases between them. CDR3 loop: CASSRLVPGRKVDSNQPQHF. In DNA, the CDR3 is TGTGCCAGCAGCCGTTTGGTCCCAGGTCGAAAGGTGGATAGCAATCAGCCCCAGCATTTT.

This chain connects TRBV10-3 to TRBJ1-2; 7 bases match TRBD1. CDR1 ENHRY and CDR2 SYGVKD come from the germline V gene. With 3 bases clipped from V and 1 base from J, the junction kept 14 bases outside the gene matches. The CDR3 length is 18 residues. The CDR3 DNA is TGTGCCATCAGTGAAGGCAGACAGGGCTTTAAAATTAACTATGGCTACACCTTC. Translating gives CAISEGRQGFKINYGYTF.